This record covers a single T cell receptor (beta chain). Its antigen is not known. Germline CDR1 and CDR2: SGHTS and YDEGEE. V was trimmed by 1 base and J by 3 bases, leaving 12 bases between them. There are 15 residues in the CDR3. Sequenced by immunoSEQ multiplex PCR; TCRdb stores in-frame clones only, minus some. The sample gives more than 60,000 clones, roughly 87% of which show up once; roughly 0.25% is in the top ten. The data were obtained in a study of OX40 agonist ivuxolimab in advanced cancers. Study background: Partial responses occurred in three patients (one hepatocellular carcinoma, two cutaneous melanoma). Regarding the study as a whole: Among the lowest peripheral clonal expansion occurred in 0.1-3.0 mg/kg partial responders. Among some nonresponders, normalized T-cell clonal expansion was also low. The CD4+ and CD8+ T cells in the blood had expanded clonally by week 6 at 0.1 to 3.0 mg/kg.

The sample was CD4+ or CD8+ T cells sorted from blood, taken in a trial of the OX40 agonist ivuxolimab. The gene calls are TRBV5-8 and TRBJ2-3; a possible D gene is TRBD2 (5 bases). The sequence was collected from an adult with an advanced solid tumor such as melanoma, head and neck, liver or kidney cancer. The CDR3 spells CASSLQADVTDTQYF. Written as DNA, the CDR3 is TGTGCCAGCAGCTTGCAAGCGGACGTAACAGATACGCAGTATTTT.